Listed below are T cell receptor beta chains from one sample, sequenced in a study of OX40 agonist ivuxolimab in advanced cancers. TCRdb's copy holds only in-frame clones and misses some; the assay was immunoSEQ multiplex PCR. The sample has roughly 80,000 clones, 80% to 90% seen once. Sequenced here: CD4+ or CD8+ T cells sorted from blood, sampled in a trial of the OX40 agonist ivuxolimab. These receptors all come from an adult with an advanced solid tumor such as melanoma, head and neck, liver or kidney cancer. CDR3s include the opening cysteine and the closing phenylalanine or tryptophan. The D gene is left open where the match is weak. Size tells how often a clone was seen (once, few, many) or the class of an expanded clone, and some rows leave it out.

>.|18|TRBJ2-1|TRBD1|TRBV18
TGTGCCAGCTCACCAATGAGGGACAGTGAGCTTTCCTACAATGAGCAGTTCTTC
CASSPMRDSELSYNEQFF
>.|12|TRBJ1-2|.|TRBV9
TGTGCCAGCAGCTCCAGGGGCGATGGCTACACCTTC
CASSSRGDGYTF
>.|14|TRBJ1-2|TRBD1|TRBV18
TGTGCCAGCTCACCGACAGGGGAGCGCTATGGCTACACCTTC
CASSPTGERYGYTF
>.|14|TRBJ1-6|.|TRBV15
TGTGCCACCAGCAGAGATGTCGCGGCTTCACCCCTCCACTTT
CATSRDVAASPLHF
>.|12|TRBJ2-7|TRBD1|TRBV18
TGTGCCAGCTCACCAGACAGGGTCGAGCAGTACTTC
CASSPDRVEQYF
>.|13|TRBJ2-7|.|TRBV5-5
TGTGCCAGCAGTAGGACAGACTCCTACGAGCAGTACTTC
CASSRTDSYEQYF
>.|14|TRBJ2-2|.|TRBV28
TGTGCCAGCAGGTTCGGGGGCAACACCGGGGAGCTGTTTTTT
CASRFGGNTGELFF
>.|15|TRBJ2-1|.|TRBV10-3
TGTGCCATCAGTGAGTCGTCGCCAGGCCGAAGTGAGCAGTTCTTC
CAISESSPGRSEQFF
>.|15|TRBJ1-1|.|TRBV5-1
TGCGCCAGCAGCTTGCACAGGGAATTGGACACTGAAGCTTTCTTT
CASSLHRELDTEAFF
>.|12|TRBJ1-3|.|TRBV6-5
TGTGCCAGCAGGGGGCCTGGAAACACCATATATTTT
CASRGPGNTIYF
>once|13|TRBJ2-7|.|TRBV4-1
TGCGCCAGCAGTCCCACCCCCCTCGGCGAGCAGTACTTC
CASSPTPLGEQYF
>.|13|TRBJ2-5|TRBD1|TRBV29-1
TGCAGCGTGAAACAGGGGGCTGGGGAGACCCAGTACTTC
CSVKQGAGETQYF
>.|14|TRBJ2-2|TRBD1|TRBV30
TGTGCCTGGAGGGTAGAGGGGGCAGCCGGGGAGCTGTTTTTT
CAWRVEGAAGELFF
>.|13|TRBJ2-2|TRBD1|TRBV2
TGTGCCAGCAATCCGGGACAGGGGCGGGAGCTGTTTTTT
CASNPGQGRELFF
>once|15|TRBJ1-2|.|TRBV28
TGTGCCAGCAGACTACCTGGGGGGGCGGACTATGGCTACACCTTC
CASRLPGGADYGYTF
>.|14|TRBJ2-7|TRBD1|TRBV19
TGTGCCAGTACCCGGACAGGGAGCTCCTACGAGCAGTACTTC
CASTRTGSSYEQYF